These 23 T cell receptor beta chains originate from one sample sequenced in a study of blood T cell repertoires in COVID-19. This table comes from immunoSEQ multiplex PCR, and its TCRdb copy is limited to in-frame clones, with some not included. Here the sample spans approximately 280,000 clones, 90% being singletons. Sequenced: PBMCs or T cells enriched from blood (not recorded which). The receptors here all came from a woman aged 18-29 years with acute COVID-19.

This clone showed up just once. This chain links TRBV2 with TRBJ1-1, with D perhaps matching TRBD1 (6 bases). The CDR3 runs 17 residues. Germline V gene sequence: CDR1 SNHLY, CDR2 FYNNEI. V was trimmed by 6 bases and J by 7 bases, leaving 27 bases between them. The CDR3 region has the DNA TGTGCCAGCAGAGGGGACACCGATTTTCTAAGGGAGGGTGAAGCTTTCTTT. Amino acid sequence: CASRGDTDFLREGEAFF.

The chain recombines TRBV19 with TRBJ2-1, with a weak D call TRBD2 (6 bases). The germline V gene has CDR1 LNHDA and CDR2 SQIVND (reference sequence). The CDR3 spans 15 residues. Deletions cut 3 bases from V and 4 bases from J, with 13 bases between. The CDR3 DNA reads TGTGCCAGTAGTATGTCTAGCGCCGTTTACAATGAGCAGTTCTTC. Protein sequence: CASSMSSAVYNEQFF.

CDR3 amino acids: CASSTRDREPQYF. CDR3 nucleotide sequence: TGTGCCAGTAGTACCCGGGACAGGGAACCGCAGTATTTT. V is TRBV19 and J is TRBJ2-3; 9 bases agree with TRBD1. V lost 4 bases, J lost 10 bases, and 6 bases stayed unmatched. The CDR3 has 13 amino acids. Germline CDR1 is LNHDA and CDR2 is SQIVND (reference sequence).

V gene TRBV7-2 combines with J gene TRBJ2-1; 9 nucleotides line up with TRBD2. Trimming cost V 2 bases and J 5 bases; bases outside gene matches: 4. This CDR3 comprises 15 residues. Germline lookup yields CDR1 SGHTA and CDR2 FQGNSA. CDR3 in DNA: TGTGCCAGCAGCTTAAGGACTAGCGAAAACAATGAGCAGTTCTTC. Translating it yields CASSLRTSENNEQFF.

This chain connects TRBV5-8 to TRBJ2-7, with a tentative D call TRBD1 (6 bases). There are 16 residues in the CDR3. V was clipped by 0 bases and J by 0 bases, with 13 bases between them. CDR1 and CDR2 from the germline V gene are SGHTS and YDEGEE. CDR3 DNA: TGTGCCAGCAGCTTGGAGGGATGGGACAACTCCTACGAGCAGTACTTC. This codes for CASSLEGWDNSYEQYF.

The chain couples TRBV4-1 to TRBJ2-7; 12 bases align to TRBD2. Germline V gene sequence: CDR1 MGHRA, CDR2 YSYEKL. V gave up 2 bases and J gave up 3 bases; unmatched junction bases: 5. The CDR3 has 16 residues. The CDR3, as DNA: TGCGCCAGCAGCCAACCACTAGCGGGAGGCGTCTACGAGCAGTACTTC. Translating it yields CASSQPLAGGVYEQYF.

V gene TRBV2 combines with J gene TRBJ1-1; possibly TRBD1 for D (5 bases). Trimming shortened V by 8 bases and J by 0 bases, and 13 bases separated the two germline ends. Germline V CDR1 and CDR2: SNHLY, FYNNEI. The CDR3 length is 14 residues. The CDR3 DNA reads TGTGCCAGCCGAGGCGGGGCGATGAACACTGAAGCTTTCTTT. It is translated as CASRGGAMNTEAFF. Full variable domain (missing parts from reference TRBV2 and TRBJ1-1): EPEVTQTPSHQVTQMGQEVILRCVPISNHLYFYWYRQILGQKVEFLVSFYNNEISEKSEIFDDQFSVERPDGSNFTLKIRSTKLEDSAMYFCASRGGAMNTEAFFGQGTRLTVV.

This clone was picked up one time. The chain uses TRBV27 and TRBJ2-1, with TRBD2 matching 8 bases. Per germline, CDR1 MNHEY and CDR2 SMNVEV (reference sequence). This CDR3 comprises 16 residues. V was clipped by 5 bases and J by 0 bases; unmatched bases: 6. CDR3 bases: TGTGCCAGCAGTATTCAGCGGGAGTACTCCTACAATGAGCAGTTCTTC. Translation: CASSIQREYSYNEQFF.

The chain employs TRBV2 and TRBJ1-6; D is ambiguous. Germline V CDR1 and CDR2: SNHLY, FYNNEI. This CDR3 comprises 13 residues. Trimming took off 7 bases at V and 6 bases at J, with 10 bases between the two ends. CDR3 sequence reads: CASTQTVNSPLHF. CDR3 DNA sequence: TGTGCCAGCACACAAACCGTTAATTCACCCCTCCACTTT.

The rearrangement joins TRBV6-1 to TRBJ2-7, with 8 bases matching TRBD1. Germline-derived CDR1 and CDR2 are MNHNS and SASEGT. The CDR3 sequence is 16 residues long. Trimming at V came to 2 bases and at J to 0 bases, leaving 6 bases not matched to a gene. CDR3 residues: CASSERGDRSSYEQYF. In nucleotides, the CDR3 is TGTGCCAGCAGTGAAAGAGGGGACAGGAGCTCCTACGAGCAGTACTTC.

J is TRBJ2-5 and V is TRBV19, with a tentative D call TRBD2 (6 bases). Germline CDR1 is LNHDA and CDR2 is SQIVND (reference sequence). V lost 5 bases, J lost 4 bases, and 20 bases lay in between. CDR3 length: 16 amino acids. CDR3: CASSPTITTSLETQYF. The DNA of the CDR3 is TGTGCCAGTAGTCCAACGATTACGACTAGTCTAGAGACCCAGTACTTC. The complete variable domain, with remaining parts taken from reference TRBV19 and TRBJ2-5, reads DGGITQSPKYLFRKEGQNVTLSCEQNLNHDAMYWYRQDPGQGLRLIYYSQIVNDFQKGDIAEGYSVSREKKESFPLTVTSAQKNPTAFYLCASSPTITTSLETQYFGPGTRLLVL.

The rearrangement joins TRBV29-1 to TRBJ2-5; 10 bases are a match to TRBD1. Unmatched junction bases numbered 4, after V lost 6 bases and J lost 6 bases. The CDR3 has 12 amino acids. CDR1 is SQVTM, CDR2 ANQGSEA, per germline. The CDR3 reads CSVTGGEKTQYF. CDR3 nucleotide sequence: TGCAGCGTGACAGGGGGCGAAAAGACCCAGTACTTC. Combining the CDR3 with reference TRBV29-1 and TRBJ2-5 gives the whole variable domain SAVISQKPSRDICQRGTSLTIQCQVDSQVTMMFWYRQQPGQSLTLIATANQGSEATYESGFVIDKFPISRPNLTFSTLTVSNMSPEDSSIYLCSVTGGEKTQYFGPGTRLLVL.

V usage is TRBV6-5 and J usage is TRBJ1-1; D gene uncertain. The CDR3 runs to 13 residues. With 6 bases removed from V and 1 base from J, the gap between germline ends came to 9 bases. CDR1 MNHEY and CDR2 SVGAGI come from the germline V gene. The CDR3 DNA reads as TGTGCCAGCAGCCCCCCAGGGAACACTGAAGCTTTCTTT. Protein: CASSPPGNTEAFF.

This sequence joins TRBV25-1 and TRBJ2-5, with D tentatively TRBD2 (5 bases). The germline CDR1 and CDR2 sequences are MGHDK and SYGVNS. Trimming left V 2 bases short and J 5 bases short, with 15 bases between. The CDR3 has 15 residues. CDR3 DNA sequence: TGTGCCAGCAGTGAACGCCAACTAGAGTCGGAGACCCAGTACTTC. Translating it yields CASSERQLESETQYF.

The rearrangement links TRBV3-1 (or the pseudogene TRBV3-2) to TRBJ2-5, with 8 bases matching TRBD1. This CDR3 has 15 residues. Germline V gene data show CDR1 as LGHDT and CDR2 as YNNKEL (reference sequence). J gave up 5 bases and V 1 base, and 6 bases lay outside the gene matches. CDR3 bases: TGTGCCAGCAGCCAAGCGGACAGGGTAGTTGAGACCCAGTACTTC. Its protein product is CASSQADRVVETQYF.

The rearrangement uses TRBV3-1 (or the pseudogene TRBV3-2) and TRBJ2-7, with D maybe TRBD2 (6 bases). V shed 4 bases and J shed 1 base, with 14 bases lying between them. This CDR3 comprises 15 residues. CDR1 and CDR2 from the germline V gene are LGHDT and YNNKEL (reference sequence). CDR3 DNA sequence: TGTGCCAGCAGCCCGGGTAGCGGCTCTTCCTACGAGCAGTACTTC. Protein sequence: CASSPGSGSSYEQYF.

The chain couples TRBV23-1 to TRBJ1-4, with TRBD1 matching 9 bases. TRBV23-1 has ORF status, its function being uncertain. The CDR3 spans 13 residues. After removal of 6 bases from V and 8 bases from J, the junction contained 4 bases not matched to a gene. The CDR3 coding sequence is TGCGCCAGCAGCGGGACAGGGCGGGAAAAACTGTTTTTT. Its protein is CASSGTGREKLFF.

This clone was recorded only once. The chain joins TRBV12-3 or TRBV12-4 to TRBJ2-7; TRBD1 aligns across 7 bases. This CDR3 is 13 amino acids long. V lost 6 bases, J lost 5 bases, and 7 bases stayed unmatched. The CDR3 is CASSNTGVDEQYF. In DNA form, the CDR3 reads TGTGCCAGCAGCAATACAGGGGTGGACGAGCAGTACTTC.

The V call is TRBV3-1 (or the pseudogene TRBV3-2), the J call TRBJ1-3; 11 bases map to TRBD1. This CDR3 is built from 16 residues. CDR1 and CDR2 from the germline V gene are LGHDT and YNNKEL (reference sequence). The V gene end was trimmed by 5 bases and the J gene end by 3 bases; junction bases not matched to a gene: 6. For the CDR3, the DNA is TGTGCCAGCAGCTTACCCGGGACAGGGGGTGGAAACACCATATATTTT. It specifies CASSLPGTGGGNTIYF.

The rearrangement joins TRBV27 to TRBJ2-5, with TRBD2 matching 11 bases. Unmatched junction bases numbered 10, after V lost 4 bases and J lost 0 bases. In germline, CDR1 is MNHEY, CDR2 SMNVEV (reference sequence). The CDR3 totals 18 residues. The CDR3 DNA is TGTGCCAGCAGTTGGGGGCTAGCGGGAGGAATGTACCAAGAGACCCAGTACTTC. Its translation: CASSWGLAGGMYQETQYF.

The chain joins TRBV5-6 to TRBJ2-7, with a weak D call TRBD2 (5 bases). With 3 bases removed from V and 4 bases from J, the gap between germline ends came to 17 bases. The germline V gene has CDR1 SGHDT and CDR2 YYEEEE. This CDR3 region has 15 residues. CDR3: CASSSRGSSVYEQYF. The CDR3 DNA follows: TGTGCCAGCAGCTCTCGAGGGTCCAGCGTTTACGAGCAGTACTTC. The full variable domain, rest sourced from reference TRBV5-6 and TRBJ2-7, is DAGVTQSPTHLIKTRGQQVTLRCSPKSGHDTVSWYQQALGQGPQFIFQYYEEEERQRGNFPDRFSGHQFPNYSSELNVNALLLGDSALYLCASSSRGSSVYEQYFGPGTRLTVT.

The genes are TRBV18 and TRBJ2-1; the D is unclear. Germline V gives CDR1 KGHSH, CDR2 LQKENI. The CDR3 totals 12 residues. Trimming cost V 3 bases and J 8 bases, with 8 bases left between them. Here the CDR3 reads CASSPAGYEQFF. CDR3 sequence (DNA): TGTGCCAGCTCACCTGCAGGCTATGAGCAGTTCTTC.

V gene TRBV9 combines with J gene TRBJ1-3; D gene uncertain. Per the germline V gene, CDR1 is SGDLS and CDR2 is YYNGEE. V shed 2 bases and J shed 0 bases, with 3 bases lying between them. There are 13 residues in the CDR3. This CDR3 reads CASSVHSGNTIYF. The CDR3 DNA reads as TGTGCCAGCAGCGTTCACTCTGGAAACACCATATATTTT.